This is a list of T cell receptor beta chains from one sample in a study of identical twins. MiXCR, run by TCRdb on the 5' RACE reads, gives a single entry per CDR3 protein. The sample shows roughly 720,000 distinct CDR3 sequences, 15% to 20% of them seen only once. This sample was shared with a second study, whose subject was T cells expressing NK-cell markers.

Material: PBMCs. These receptors all stem from a young woman in good health. CDR3s include the opening cysteine and the closing phenylalanine or tryptophan. A D gene is named only where the DNA matches it firmly. A clone size is listed for some rows: how often the clone was seen (once, few, many), or a class if it is expanded.

clone_size,j_call,d_call,v_call,cdr3_aa,cdr3_nt
once,TRBJ2-5,.,TRBV6-2/TRBV6-3,CASSYSIVGAGETQYF,TGTGCCAGCAGTTACTCGATCGTGGGGGCCGGAGAGACCCAGTACTTC
.,TRBJ1-4,.,TRBV6-4,CASTGARTETNEKLFF,TGTGCCAGCACCGGAGCCCGGACAGAGACAAATGAAAAACTGTTTTTT
.,TRBJ2-7,.,TRBV27,CASSLSRALWAEQYF,TGTGCCAGCAGTTTATCTCGCGCCCTTTGGGCCGAGCAGTACTTC
few,TRBJ2-7,.,TRBV7-8,CASREGGGPSYEQYF,TGTGCCAGCAGGGAAGGGGGGGGGCCTTCCTACGAGCAGTACTTC
.,TRBJ2-1,TRBD1,TRBV11-3,CASSLVQGGEQFF,TGTGCCAGCAGCTTAGTACAGGGGGGAGAGCAGTTCTTC
many,TRBJ2-1,TRBD2,TRBV7-9,CASSRAGYNEQFF,TGTGCCAGCAGCAGAGCGGGGTACAATGAGCAGTTCTTC
.,TRBJ2-6,.,TRBV5-4,CASSLDASGGANVLTF,TGTGCCAGCAGCTTGGATGCGAGCGGTGGGGCCAACGTCCTGACTTTC
.,TRBJ2-7,.,TRBV5-1,CASSLAKGSSEQYF,TGCGCCAGCAGCTTGGCCAAGGGGTCTTCCGAGCAGTACTTC
few,TRBJ2-5,TRBD2,TRBV20-1,CSAQLAGGKETQYF,TGCAGTGCCCAGCTAGCGGGGGGGAAAGAGACCCAGTACTTC
few,TRBJ2-5,.,TRBV14,CASSQDPGRLETQYF,TGTGCCAGCAGCCAAGATCCGGGGAGGCTAGAGACCCAGTACTTC
.,TRBJ2-2,.,TRBV12-3/TRBV12-4,CASSLGNGELFF,TGTGCCAGCAGTTTGGGGAACGGGGAGCTGTTTTTT
.,TRBJ2-3,TRBD2,TRBV20-1,CSASGTTGDTQYF,TGCAGTGCTAGCGGGACTACTGGAGATACGCAGTATTTT
few,TRBJ2-7,.,TRBV5-6,CASSPNQPFPYEQYF,TGTGCCAGCAGCCCCAACCAGCCTTTTCCCTACGAGCAGTACTTC
.,TRBJ1-3,.,TRBV20-1,CSARDFVDSGNTIYF,TGCAGTGCTAGAGATTTCGTTGACTCTGGAAACACCATATATTTT
.,TRBJ2-5,TRBD1,TRBV10-3,CAISEGGQGGTQYF,TGTGCCATCAGTGAGGGTGGACAGGGCGGGACCCAGTACTTC
few,TRBJ1-1,.,TRBV7-6,CASSLEGRGQTEAFF,TGTGCCAGCAGCTTAGAGGGGCGAGGACAGACTGAAGCTTTCTTT
.,TRBJ2-7,TRBD2,TRBV7-9,CASSGRGVGAYEQYF,TGTGCCAGCAGCGGGCGGGGGGTAGGGGCCTACGAGCAGTACTTC
few,TRBJ2-7,.,TRBV20-1,CSARDGAFVGEQYF,TGCAGTGCTAGAGATGGGGCATTTGTGGGCGAGCAGTACTTC
.,TRBJ2-3,TRBD1,TRBV12-3/TRBV12-4,CASSPNGQGTDTQYF,TGTGCCAGCAGTCCCAACGGACAGGGCACAGATACGCAGTATTTT
.,TRBJ2-1,.,TRBV20-1,CSARRRLRGYNEQFF,TGCAGTGCTAGAAGGAGGCTCCGAGGCTACAATGAGCAGTTCTTC
.,TRBJ2-5,TRBD2,TRBV24-1,CATSDPGTSGGETQYF,TGTGCCACCAGTGATCCCGGGACTAGCGGTGGAGAGACCCAGTACTTC
.,TRBJ1-1,.,TRBV7-9,CASSTIITEAFF,TGTGCCAGCAGCACAATCATCACTGAAGCTTTCTTT
.,TRBJ1-2,.,TRBV7-2,CASSSYDNYGYTF,TGTGCCAGCAGCTCATACGACAACTATGGCTACACCTTC
few,TRBJ2-1,.,TRBV5-6,CASSSEPGSYNEQFF,TGTGCCAGCAGCTCAGAGCCGGGGTCCTACAATGAGCAGTTCTTC
.,TRBJ2-7,TRBD1,TRBV2,CASSRTGVEEQYF,TGTGCCAGCAGTCGGACAGGGGTAGAGGAGCAGTACTTC
few,TRBJ2-7,.,TRBV6-6,CASRSGGVYEQYF,TGTGCCAGCAGGTCAGGGGGGGTCTACGAGCAGTACTTC
.,TRBJ1-5,.,TRBV12-2,CASRSESIGVWSNQPQHF,TGTGCAAGTCGCTCGGAGTCTATCGGGGTATGGAGCAATCAGCCCCAGCATTTT
few,TRBJ2-3,.,TRBV29-1,CSGMAGSSTDTQYF,TGCAGCGGTATGGCCGGGTCGAGCACAGATACGCAGTATTTT
few,TRBJ1-5,.,TRBV6-5,CASSYSIRQPQHF,TGTGCCAGCAGTTACTCGATACGTCAGCCCCAGCATTTT
many,TRBJ2-5,TRBD1,TRBV12-3/TRBV12-4,CASSFGQGRVETQYF,TGTGCCAGCAGTTTCGGACAGGGACGGGTCGAGACCCAGTACTTC
.,TRBJ2-1,TRBD2,TRBV10-3,CAIRGTSGGYNEQFF,TGTGCCATCAGGGGGACTAGCGGGGGATACAATGAGCAGTTCTTC
few,TRBJ2-5,.,TRBV28,CASRANQETQYF,TGTGCCAGCAGGGCTAACCAAGAGACCCAGTACTTC
.,TRBJ2-1,TRBD2,TRBV7-2,CASGKTSGRWNEQFF,TGTGCCAGCGGTAAGACTAGCGGGAGGTGGAATGAGCAGTTCTTC
.,TRBJ2-7,.,TRBV20-1,CSALNTGTREQYF,TGCAGTGCTCTTAATACAGGGACGCGGGAGCAGTACTTC
many,TRBJ2-7,.,TRBV7-2,CASSLLRYEQYF,TGTGCCAGCAGCTTATTGCGCTACGAGCAGTACTTC
.,TRBJ2-7,TRBD2,TRBV3-1,CASSPTSVSYEQYF,TGTGCCAGCAGCCCGACTAGCGTCTCCTACGAGCAGTACTTC